The 4 T cell receptor beta chains presented below share a single source sample, sequenced in a study of OX40 agonist ivuxolimab in advanced cancers. Clones were read by immunoSEQ multiplex PCR, and TCRdb kept only the in-frame ones, dropping some. Of approximately 18,000 clones in the sample, 83% were seen once. The sample was CD4+ or CD8+ T cells sorted from blood, taken in a trial of the OX40 agonist ivuxolimab. These receptors originate from an adult with an advanced solid tumor such as melanoma, head and neck, liver or kidney cancer.

J is TRBJ1-4 and V is TRBV19; TRBD1 is a possible D gene (6 bases). CDR3 length: 10 amino acids. From germline, CDR1 is LNHDA and CDR2 SQIVND (reference sequence). Trimming took off 9 bases at V and 13 bases at J, with 12 bases between the two ends. The CDR3 sequence is CASRGSGLFF. The CDR3 DNA follows: TGTGCCAGCAGGGGCTCAGGACTGTTTTTT.

V gene TRBV29-1 combines with J gene TRBJ2-5, with D perhaps TRBD2 (6 bases). The CDR3 has 14 amino acids. Trimming took 6 bases from V and 0 from J, leaving 14 bases between them. The V gene's germline CDR1 is SQVTM and CDR2 ANQGSEA. The DNA for the CDR3 is TGCAGCGTCCATCCGGGAGTGTACCAAGAGACCCAGTACTTC. It codes for CSVHPGVYQETQYF.

The rearrangement links TRBV9 to TRBJ2-1; 8 bases align to TRBD2. The germline V gene has CDR1 SGDLS and CDR2 YYNGEE. The CDR3 is 16 residues long. V dropped 0 bases and J dropped 5; count of bases not matched to a gene: 7. The CDR3 DNA sequence: TGTGCCAGCAGCGTAGCGGGAGCGGGGGATGACAATGAGCAGTTCTTC. Translating gives CASSVAGAGDDNEQFF.

This chain joins TRBV7-8 and TRBJ2-2; 13 positions agree with TRBD2. The J segment lost 6 bases and the V segment lost 5 bases, leaving 9 bases of the junction unmatched. The CDR3 is 17 amino acids. Germline assignment: CDR1 SGHVS and CDR2 FQNEAQ. CDR3 DNA sequence: TGTGCCAGCAGCCCTCGGACTAGCGGGAGTACCGCCGGGGAGCTGTTTTTT. It yields the protein CASSPRTSGSTAGELFF.